The 21 T cell receptor beta chains listed next were all sequenced from one sample in a study of siplizumab effects on memory and regulatory T cells (dated by TCRdb to the late 2010s). For around 6 days, cells in the mixed lymphocyte reaction were kept in coculture at 37 degrees C. The antigens of these receptors remain unknown. Library construction relied on the immunoSEQ multiplex PCR assay. This is the immuneACCESS table as TCRdb keeps it, with only in-frame sequences that have V and J called. A part of the clones is gone; compared with another copy, unresolved V genes explain less than half, and the rest is unexplained. This sample lists some 5,000 clones; 45% to 55% were detected once. The ten largest make up over 80% of the sample. What was sequenced was CFSE-low (dividing) CD8+ T cells sorted from an allogeneic mixed lymphocyte reaction. The receptors were gathered from a human donor in good health; the cells came from an allogeneic mixed lymphocyte reaction. Some clones in this sample may be carry-over from other donors' samples.

J is TRBJ1-5 and V is TRBV6-6, with 7 bases fitting TRBD1. The germline CDR1 and CDR2 sequences are MNHNY and SVGAGI (reference sequence). This CDR3 has 14 amino acids. V lost 2 bases and J lost 6; bases outside the gene matches: 4. The CDR3 sequence is CASSYKGASQPQHF. The CDR3 DNA is TGTGCCAGCAGTTACAAGGGGGCGTCTCAGCCCCAGCATTTT.

This rearrangement joins TRBV2 to TRBJ1-6; D remains unclear. The CDR3 spans 14 residues. Germline CDR1 is SNHLY and CDR2 is FYNNEI. V lost 4 bases and J 7 bases, leaving 11 bases between the germline ends. For the CDR3, the DNA is TGTGCCAGCAGTGTACCGCGAGGAAATTCACCCCTCCACTTT. This encodes CASSVPRGNSPLHF.

The chain joins TRBV4-1 to TRBJ2-3; D is perhaps TRBD2 (5 bases). This CDR3 has 15 residues. The V gene lost 1 base and the J gene lost 4 bases, with 12 bases spanning the gap. The V gene's germline CDR1 is MGHRA and CDR2 YSYEKL. The CDR3 coding sequence is TGCGCCAGCAGCCAAGTAGGACGGGATGCAGATACGCAGTATTTT. Translation gives CASSQVGRDADTQYF.

J is TRBJ1-1 and V is TRBV4-1; D is unresolved. Per the germline V gene, CDR1 is MGHRA and CDR2 is YSYEKL. The CDR3 length is 16 residues. The ends were cut back, 0 bases at V and 2 bases at J, with 13 bases in the middle. CDR3: CASSQEIATLNTEAFF. The CDR3 DNA reads as TGCGCCAGCAGCCAAGAGATTGCGACACTAAACACTGAAGCTTTCTTT.

This clone appeared a few times. This chain uses TRBV11-2 with TRBJ2-5, with TRBD2 matching over 7 bases. The CDR3 is made up of 15 amino acids. V dropped 1 base and J dropped 4; count of bases not matched to a gene: 6. Germline V gene sequence: CDR1 SGHAT, CDR2 FQNNGV. This chain's CDR3 is CASSLVGSGGETQYF. The CDR3, as DNA: TGTGCCAGCAGCTTAGTGGGTTCGGGGGGAGAGACCCAGTACTTC. Based on the CDR3 plus reference TRBV11-2 and TRBJ2-5, the full variable domain is EAGVAQSPRYKIIEKRQSVAFWCNPISGHATLYWYQQILGQGPKLLIQFQNNGVVDDSQLPKDRFSAERLKGVDSTLKIQPAKLEDSAVYLCASSLVGSGGETQYFGPGTRLLVL.

This chain joins TRBV6-1 and TRBJ2-7, with TRBD1 as a possible D gene (6 bases). Trimming pared 0 bases from V and 5 bases from J, leaving 11 bases between. Germline V gene sequence: CDR1 MNHNS, CDR2 SASEGT. CDR3 length: 14 amino acids. The CDR3 reads CASSEATGMNEQYF. CDR3 sequence (DNA): TGTGCCAGCAGTGAAGCAACAGGGATGAACGAGCAGTACTTC.

The chain couples TRBV7-9 to TRBJ2-1; 7 bases map to TRBD1. V lost 4 bases, J lost 2 bases, and 5 bases stayed unmatched. Germline lookup yields CDR1 SEHNR and CDR2 FQNEAQ (reference sequence). The CDR3 length is 15 residues. The CDR3 nucleotides read TGTGCCAGCAGCTCGGACAGGCTTCCCTACAATGAGCAGTTCTTC. The encoded protein is CASSSDRLPYNEQFF. The full variable domain, in which reference TRBV7-9 and TRBJ2-1 provide the parts outside the CDR3, is DTGVSQNPRHKITKRGQNVTFRCDPISEHNRLYWYRQTLGQGPEFLTYFQNEAQLEKSRLLSDRFSAERPKGSFSTLEIQRTEQGDSAMYLCASSSDRLPYNEQFFGPGTRLTVL.

This chain joins TRBV14 and TRBJ1-2; D not certain. The length of the CDR3 is 15 residues. V was cut by 1 base and J by 4 bases, with 13 bases left in between. Germline V gene lookup returns CDR1 SGHDN and CDR2 FVKESK. CDR3 in amino acids: CASSQVLGSGYGYTF. The CDR3, as DNA: TGTGCCAGCAGCCAAGTTCTGGGATCGGGCTATGGCTACACCTTC.

This clone occurred a few times. The chain employs TRBV7-9 and TRBJ2-1; maybe TRBD1 (6 bases). The CDR3 has 10 residues. The V and J ends lost 11 bases and 5 bases respectively, with 7 bases between them. Per germline, CDR1 SEHNR and CDR2 FQNEAQ (reference sequence). The CDR3 sequence is CAGGDNEQFF. The CDR3 region has the DNA TGTGCCGGGGGCGACAATGAGCAGTTCTTC.

The sample holds a few counts of this clone. The chain carries TRBV18 and TRBJ2-5, with TRBD2 matching over 10 bases. Germline V CDR1 and CDR2: KGHSH, LQKENI. The trim removed 5 bases at V and 5 bases at J, leaving 8 bases unmatched. The CDR3 has 15 residues. CDR3 amino acids: CASSDLAGVWETQYF. The CDR3 bases are TGTGCCAGCTCAGATCTAGCGGGAGTTTGGGAGACCCAGTACTTC.

The chain has TRBV9 and TRBJ2-7, with D perhaps TRBD2 (6 bases). Trimming cost V 0 bases and J 0 bases, with 10 bases left between them. Germline V gene sequence: CDR1 SGDLS, CDR2 YYNGEE. The CDR3 runs to 15 residues. CDR3 nucleotides: TGTGCCAGCAGCGTAGCGGGGGTAAGCTCCTACGAGCAGTACTTC. Its protein is CASSVAGVSSYEQYF.

The V gene is TRBV6-6, the J gene TRBJ1-3; 8 nucleotides align to TRBD1. V dropped 8 bases and J dropped 9; count of bases not matched to a gene: 3. The CDR3 contains 11 residues. Germline V gene lookup returns CDR1 MNHNY and CDR2 SVGAGI (reference sequence). The CDR3 spells CASQTGATIYF. The CDR3 region has the DNA TGTGCCAGCCAGACAGGGGCCACCATATATTTT.

The J gene is TRBJ2-7, the V gene TRBV7-2; 7 bases are shared with TRBD1. Trimming removed 2 bases from V and 5 bases from J; junction bases left unmatched: 6. This CDR3 has 14 amino acids. Germline CDR1 reads SGHTA; CDR2 reads FQGNSA. The CDR3: CASSLRDRVNEQYF. The CDR3 DNA reads as TGTGCCAGCAGCTTACGTGACAGGGTCAACGAGCAGTACTTC.

CDR3 nucleotide sequence: TGTGCCAGCAGTGATAGGAACACAGATACGCAGTATTTT. Its protein product is CASSDRNTDTQYF. The chain employs TRBV6-1 and TRBJ2-3; D is unclear. Germline-derived CDR1 and CDR2 are MNHNS and SASEGT. V was clipped by 3 bases and J by 2 bases, with 6 bases between them. This CDR3 region has 13 residues.

To note about this clone: A much more abundant neighbour one base away suggests this may be a read error. Within the sample, other DNA sequences also encode this same CDR3. V gene TRBV27 combines with J gene TRBJ1-2; D may be TRBD1 (6 bases). From germline, CDR1 is MNHEY and CDR2 SMNVEV (reference sequence). V lost 8 bases and J 4 bases, leaving 20 bases between the germline ends. The CDR3 contains 15 residues. CDR3 DNA: TGTGCCAGCGGAAAAGTCACAGGGTGGGGCTATGGCTACACCTTC. It is translated as CASGKVTGWGYGYTF.

V and J are TRBV6-5 and TRBJ2-1, with 9 positions matching TRBD2. The CDR3 sequence is 15 residues long. The V gene end was trimmed by 8 bases and the J gene end by 1 base; junction bases not matched to a gene: 6. The V gene's germline CDR1 is MNHEY and CDR2 SVGAGI. The CDR3 spells CASGPGLASYNEQFF. Written as DNA, the CDR3 is TGTGCCAGCGGTCCGGGACTAGCTTCCTACAATGAGCAGTTCTTC.

This clone was observed a handful of times. This rearrangement joins TRBV4-1 to TRBJ2-7; 9 positions agree with TRBD1. The CDR3 has 16 amino acids. V gave up 3 bases and J gave up 7 bases; unmatched junction bases: 13. Per germline, CDR1 MGHRA and CDR2 YSYEKL. The CDR3: CASSQGPSGTGREQYF. DNA for the CDR3: TGCGCCAGCAGCCAGGGACCATCCGGGACAGGGCGAGAGCAGTACTTC.

Within the sample, this clone is medium-sized. V usage is TRBV29-1 and J usage is TRBJ2-7; D is uncertain. Germline CDR1 and CDR2: SQVTM and ANQGSEA. V was pared by 3 bases and J by 4 bases, with 7 bases between. The CDR3 is 11 residues long. The CDR3 loop reads CSVEVGYEQYF. The DNA for the CDR3 is TGCAGCGTTGAGGTCGGGTACGAGCAGTACTTC.

V and J are TRBV7-6 and TRBJ2-3; D is ambiguous. CDR1 and CDR2 (germline): SGHVS, FNYEAQ. This CDR3 has 14 amino acids. Trimming took 2 bases from V and 1 from J, leaving 7 bases between them. CDR3 nucleotides: TGTGCCAGCAGCTTATTACTACGCACAGATACGCAGTATTTT. Encoded protein: CASSLLLRTDTQYF. Supplemented by reference TRBV7-6 and TRBJ2-3, the full variable domain reads GAGVSQSPRYKVTKRGQDVALRCDPISGHVSLYWYRQALGQGPEFLTYFNYEAQQDKSGLPNDRFSAERPEGSISTLTIQRTEQRDSAMYRCASSLLLRTDTQYFGPGTRLTVL.

This clone was seen a single time. The chain links TRBV5-6 to TRBJ2-7; TRBD1 agrees at 7 bases. The length of the CDR3 is 14 residues. Germline CDR1 SGHDT, CDR2 YYEEEE. J lost 5 bases, V lost 3 bases, and 8 bases had no gene match. CDR3 DNA: TGTGCCAGCAGCTCCTCTAACAGGGGCCACGAGCAGTACTTC. Its translation is CASSSSNRGHEQYF.

This clone appeared a few times. V is TRBV9 and J is TRBJ2-1, with TRBD1 identical over 9 bases. This CDR3 has 16 residues. Germline V gene lookup returns CDR1 SGDLS and CDR2 YYNGEE. The junction had 6 bases not matched to a gene; V was cut back by 3 bases and J by 2 bases. The CDR3 reads CASSDKDRGTYNEQFF. CDR3 DNA sequence: TGTGCCAGCAGCGACAAGGACAGGGGTACCTACAATGAGCAGTTCTTC. Supplemented by reference TRBV9 and TRBJ2-1, the full variable domain reads DSGVTQTPKHLITATGQRVTLRCSPRSGDLSVYWYQQSLDQGLQFLIQYYNGEERAKGNILERFSAQQFPDLHSELNLSSLELGDSALYFCASSDKDRGTYNEQFFGPGTRLTVL.